This TCR beta chain comes out of a study of shared clonotypes between healthy human individuals. Germline loops: CDR1 GTSNPN, CDR2 SVGIG (reference sequence). V lost 0 bases and J lost 2, with 9 bases in between. The CDR3 extends over 14 amino acids. Only CD45RO-negative cells positively selected for CCR7 counted as naive CD8 cells, so terminally differentiated effector memory CD45RA+ cells were excluded. Some clones are missing from TCRdb's copy, which holds only in-frame ones; the method was immunoSEQ multiplex PCR. This table has 2 million or so clones, about 94% appearing once. Specimen: naive CD8+ T cells sorted from blood. This clonotype originated in a man younger than 35 in good health. V and J are TRBV30 and TRBJ2-3; no reliable D call. The CDR3, as DNA: TGTGCCTGGAGTGTAGTGGGTAACACAGATACGCAGTATTTT. Its translation is CAWSVVGNTDTQYF.